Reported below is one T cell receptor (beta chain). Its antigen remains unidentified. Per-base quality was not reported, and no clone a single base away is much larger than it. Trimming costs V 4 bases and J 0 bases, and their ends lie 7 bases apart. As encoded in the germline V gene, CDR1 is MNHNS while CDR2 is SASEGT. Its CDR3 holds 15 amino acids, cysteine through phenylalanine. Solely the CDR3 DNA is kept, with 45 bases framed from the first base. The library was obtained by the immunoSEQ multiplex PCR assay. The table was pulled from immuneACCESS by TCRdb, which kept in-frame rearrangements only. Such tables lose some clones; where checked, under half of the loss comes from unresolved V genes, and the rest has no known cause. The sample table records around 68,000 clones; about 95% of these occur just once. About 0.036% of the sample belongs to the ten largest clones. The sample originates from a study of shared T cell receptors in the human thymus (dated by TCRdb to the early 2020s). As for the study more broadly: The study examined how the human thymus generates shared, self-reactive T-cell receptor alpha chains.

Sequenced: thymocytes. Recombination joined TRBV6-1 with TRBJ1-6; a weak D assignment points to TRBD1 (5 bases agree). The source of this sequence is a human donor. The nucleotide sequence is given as TGTGCCAGCAGTGGGGGGAGCTCCTATAATTCACCCCTCCACTTT. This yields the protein CASSGGSSYNSPLHF.